This T cell receptor beta chain was profiled in a study of T-cell memory formation after mild COVID-19. The CDR3 extends over 16 amino acids. CDR1 is MDHEN, CDR2 SYDVKM, per germline. V was pared by 4 bases and J by 12 bases, with 16 bases of the junction left unmatched. A 5'RACE reaction primed in the constant segment made cDNA libraries of TCR alpha and TCR beta, and these carried sample barcodes and UMIs. TCRdb recomputed calls from the 5' RACE reads with MiXCR, one row per CDR3 protein. The table shows 400,000 to 550,000 distinct CDR3 sequences, with 20% to 30% occurring only once. The source of this sequence is an adult woman who had mild COVID-19 (a few samples of this study predate the infection). Cell type and time point are not known. The chain has TRBV28 and TRBJ2-7; TRBD2 matches 12 bases. Sequencing input: PBMCs or a T cell subset sorted from them (not recorded which). The CDR3 bases are TGTGCCAGCAGTTCTGGCCAGACTAGCGGGGGCCTGAGGCTGTACTTC. Its protein is CASSSGQTSGGLRLYF.